This T cell receptor beta chain was retrieved from a study of OX40 agonist ivuxolimab in advanced cancers. This CDR3 region has 13 residues. Germline lookup yields CDR1 SQVTM and CDR2 ANQGSEA. V lost 4 bases and J lost 6, with 15 bases in between. Some clones are missing from TCRdb's copy, which holds only in-frame ones; the method was immunoSEQ multiplex PCR. The sample lists fewer than 70,000 clones; about 90% were seen once. Remarks on this clone: Its antigen is not identified.

Regarding the study as a whole: Within 6 weeks, CD4+ and CD8+ blood T cells expanded clonally at 0.1 to 3.0 mg/kg.

Specimen: CD4+ or CD8+ T cells sorted from blood, collected in a trial of the OX40 agonist ivuxolimab. The chain uses TRBV29-1 and TRBJ1-1; D not resolved. The clonotype originates from an adult with an advanced solid tumor such as melanoma, head and neck, liver or kidney cancer. CDR3 nucleotide sequence: TGCAGCGTTGGGGTCTTGGCGGGAGCTGAAGCTTTCTTT. Translation gives CSVGVLAGAEAFF. Full variable domain (remainder filled in from reference TRBV29-1 and TRBJ1-1): SAVISQKPSRDICQRGTSLTIQCQVDSQVTMMFWYRQQPGQSLTLIATANQGSEATYESGFVIDKFPISRPNLTFSTLTVSNMSPEDSSIYLCSVGVLAGAEAFFGQGTRLTVV.